These 5 T cell receptor beta chains share one sample of origin, sequenced in a study of T cells in Graves' hyperthyroidism and ophthalmopathy. RNA transcripts gave rise to amplified TCR beta CDR3 regions. First-round RT-PCR targeting the TCR CDR3 was performed with the HTBI primer set. TCRdb re-derived calls from the multiplex PCR reads in MiXCR, one entry per CDR3 protein. Altogether under 450,000 distinct CDR3 sequences are present, less than 15% being singletons, with the ten largest covering around 20%. Material: blood. The origin of the receptors is a man aged 25 to 40 with Graves' hyperthyroidism that later progressed to Graves' ophthalmopathy.

This clonotype occurred many times. V usage is TRBV7-8 and J usage is TRBJ2-5, with 9 bases matching TRBD1. This CDR3 spans 15 amino acids. V trimming: 4 bases; J trimming: 4 bases; junction bases outside the gene matches: 7. The V gene's germline CDR1 is SGHVS and CDR2 FQNEAQ. The CDR3 nucleotides read TGTGCCAGCAGCTATCGGGACAGGGTGGGAGAGACCCAGTACTTC. It codes for CASSYRDRVGETQYF.

This clonotype appeared once. V and J are TRBV4-1 and TRBJ1-6; D perhaps matches TRBD1 (5 bases). Trimming shortened V by 0 bases and J by 3 bases, and 9 bases separated the two germline ends. From germline, CDR1 is MGHRA and CDR2 YSYEKL. The CDR3 contains 16 residues. In DNA form, the CDR3 reads TGCGCCAGCAGCCAAGACAGGGAGAACTATAATTCACCCCTCCACTTT. Amino acids: CASSQDRENYNSPLHF.

Written as DNA, the CDR3 is TGTGCCAGCAGCCCCTCTCGCGGCGGGTTGGGAGATACGCAGTATTTT. It translates to CASSPSRGGLGDTQYF. J is TRBJ2-3 and V is TRBV13, with D possibly matching TRBD2 (5 bases). The CDR3 totals 16 residues. Germline-derived CDR1 and CDR2 are PRHDT and FYEKMQ (reference sequence). Trimming left V 5 bases short and J 5 bases short, with 20 bases between.

The table lists this clonotype with a few counts. The gene calls are TRBV4-1 and TRBJ2-1; 7 bases are shared with TRBD1. Trimming cost V 0 bases and J 7 bases; bases outside gene matches: 15. The germline gives CDR1 MGHRA, CDR2 YSYEKL. The CDR3 length is 18 residues. The chain's CDR3 is CASSQDPVTPTGKNEQFF. The CDR3 DNA reads as TGCGCCAGCAGCCAAGACCCCGTTACCCCGACAGGGAAGAATGAGCAGTTCTTC.

On this clonotype: The junction does not match germline at one end; this may be a read error. The chain couples TRBV12-3 or TRBV12-4 to TRBJ2-5; D gene uncertain. This CDR3 contains 11 residues. CDR3 region: CTSSLLETQYF. For the CDR3, the DNA is TGTACCAGCAGTTTATTGGAGACCCAGTACTTC.